The table lists the clone carrying this TCR beta chain with many counts. As yet, its antigen is unknown. Deletions cut 0 bases from V and 9 bases from J, with 12 bases between. The CDR3 runs to 13 residues. Germline lookup yields CDR1 SGHDN and CDR2 FVKESK. The sample comes from a study of metastatic and nonmetastatic thyroid tumors. Across the whole study: Samples came from malignant and benign thyroid patients, and repertoires were compared across blood and tumor or nodule tissue. Regarding the study as a whole: Malignant thyroid tumors reportedly exceeded benign nodules significantly in TCR beta diversity, with the difference appearing in blood and tumor.

How the authors handled the data: A classifier for distant metastasis in papillary thyroid cancer was constructed using CDR3 differences observed across clinicopathological groups. From the PCR reads, TCRdb re-called clones with MiXCR. The V and J calls here are based on TCRdb, not the publication. The sample carries 35,000 to 50,000 clones, over 25% recorded once. Until they underwent thyroid surgery, no patient had received any treatment. The rearrangement joins TRBV14 to TRBJ2-7; possibly TRBD1 for D (5 bases). The TCR sequence derives from a male donor with papillary thyroid cancer or a benign thyroid nodule (not recorded which). Some clones in this sample may be carry-over from other donors' samples. Specimen: blood. The CDR3 region is CASSQDRRGWQYF. CDR3 bases: TGTGCCAGCAGCCAAGATAGAAGGGGTTGGCAGTACTTC.